This TCR beta chain was captured in a study of OX40 agonist ivuxolimab in advanced cancers. On the study more broadly: Under the entry rules, prior anti-PD-1, anti-PD-L1 or anti-CTLA-4 therapy was allowed, and around 40% had some.

CDR1 and CDR2 from the germline V gene are SGHNT and YENEEA. The CDR3 consists of 15 residues. V was clipped by 5 bases and J by 1 base, with 11 bases between them. This table comes from immunoSEQ multiplex PCR, and its TCRdb copy is limited to in-frame clones, with some not included. This sample has about 73,000 clones, with roughly 90% found just once. This receptor was identified in an adult with an advanced solid tumor such as melanoma, head and neck, liver or kidney cancer. The chain employs TRBV11-3 and TRBJ2-2, with D uncertain. The source material was CD4+ or CD8+ T cells sorted from blood, sampled in a trial of the OX40 agonist ivuxolimab. Here the CDR3 DNA reads TGTGCCAGCAGCCTTGGACCGCTGAACACCGGGGAGCTGTTTTTT. It translates to CASSLGPLNTGELFF.